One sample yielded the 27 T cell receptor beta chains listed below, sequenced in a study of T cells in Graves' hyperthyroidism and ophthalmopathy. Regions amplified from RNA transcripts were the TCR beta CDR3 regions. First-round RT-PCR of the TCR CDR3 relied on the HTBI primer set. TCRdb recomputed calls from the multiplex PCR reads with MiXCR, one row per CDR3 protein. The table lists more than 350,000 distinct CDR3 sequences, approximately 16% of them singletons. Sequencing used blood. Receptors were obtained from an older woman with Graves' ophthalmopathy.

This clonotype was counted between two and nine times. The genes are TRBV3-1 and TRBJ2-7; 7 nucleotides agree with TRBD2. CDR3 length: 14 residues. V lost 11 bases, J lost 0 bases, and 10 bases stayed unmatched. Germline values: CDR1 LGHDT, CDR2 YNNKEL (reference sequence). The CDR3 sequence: CAVGGVADSYEQYF. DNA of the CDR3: TGTGCCGTGGGGGGGGTAGCGGACTCCTACGAGCAGTACTTC.

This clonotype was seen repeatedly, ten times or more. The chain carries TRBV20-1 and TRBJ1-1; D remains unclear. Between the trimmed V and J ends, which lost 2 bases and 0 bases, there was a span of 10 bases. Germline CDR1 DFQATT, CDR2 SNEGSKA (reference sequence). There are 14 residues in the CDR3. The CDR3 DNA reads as TGCAGTGCTAGACCCAATCGAATGAACACTGAAGCTTTCTTT. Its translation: CSARPNRMNTEAFF.

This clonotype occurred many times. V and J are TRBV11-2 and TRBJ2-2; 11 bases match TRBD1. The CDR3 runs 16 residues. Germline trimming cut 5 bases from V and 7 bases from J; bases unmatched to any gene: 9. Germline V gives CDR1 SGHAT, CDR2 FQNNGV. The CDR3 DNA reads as TGTGCCAGCAGCGAGCGGACAGGGGGCGCCGGCGGGGAGCTGTTTTTT. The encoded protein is CASSERTGGAGGELFF. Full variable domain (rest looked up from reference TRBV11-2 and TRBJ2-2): EAGVAQSPRYKIIEKRQSVAFWCNPISGHATLYWYQQILGQGPKLLIQFQNNGVVDDSQLPKDRFSAERLKGVDSTLKIQPAKLEDSAVYLCASSERTGGAGGELFFGEGSRLTVL.

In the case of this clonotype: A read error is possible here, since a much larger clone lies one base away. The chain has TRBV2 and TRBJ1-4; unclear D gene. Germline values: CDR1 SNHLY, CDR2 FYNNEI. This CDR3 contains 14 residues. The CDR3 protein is CASSERVGNEKLSF. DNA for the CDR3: TGTGCCAGCAGTGAAAGGGTCGGGAATGAAAAACTGTCTTTT. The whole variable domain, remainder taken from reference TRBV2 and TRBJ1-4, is EPEVTQTPSHQVTQMGQEVILRCVPISNHLYFYWYRQILGQKVEFLVSFYNNEISEKSEIFDDQFSVERPDGSNFTLKIRSTKLEDSAMYFCASSERVGNEKLSFGSGTQLSVL.

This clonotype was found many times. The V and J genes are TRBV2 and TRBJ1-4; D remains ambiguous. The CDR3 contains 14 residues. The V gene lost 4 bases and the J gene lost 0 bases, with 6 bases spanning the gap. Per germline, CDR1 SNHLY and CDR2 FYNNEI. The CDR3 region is CASSGRTTNEKLFF. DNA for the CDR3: TGTGCCAGCAGTGGCAGAACAACTAATGAAAAACTGTTTTTT.

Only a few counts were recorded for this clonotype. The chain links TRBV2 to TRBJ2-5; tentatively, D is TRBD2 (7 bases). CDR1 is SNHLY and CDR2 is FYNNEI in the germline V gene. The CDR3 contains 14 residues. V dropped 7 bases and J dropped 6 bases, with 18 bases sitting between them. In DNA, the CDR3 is TGTGCCAGCACCGAGTCGGGGGGCGGACAGACCCAGTACTTC. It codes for CASTESGGGQTQYF.

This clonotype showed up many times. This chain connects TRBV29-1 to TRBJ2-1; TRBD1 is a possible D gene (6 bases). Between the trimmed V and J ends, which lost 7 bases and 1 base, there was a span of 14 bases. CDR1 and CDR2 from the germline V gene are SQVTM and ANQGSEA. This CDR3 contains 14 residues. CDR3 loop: CSAPGTLSYNEQFF. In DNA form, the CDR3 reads TGCAGCGCACCCGGGACACTTTCCTACAATGAGCAGTTCTTC.

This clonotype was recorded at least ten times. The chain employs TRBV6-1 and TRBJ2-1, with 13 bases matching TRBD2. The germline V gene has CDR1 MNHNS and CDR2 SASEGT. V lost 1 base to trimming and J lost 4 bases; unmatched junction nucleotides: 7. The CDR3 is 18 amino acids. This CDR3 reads CASSEGRTSGSGYNEQFF. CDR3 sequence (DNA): TGTGCCAGCAGTGAAGGACGGACTAGCGGGAGTGGGTACAATGAGCAGTTCTTC.

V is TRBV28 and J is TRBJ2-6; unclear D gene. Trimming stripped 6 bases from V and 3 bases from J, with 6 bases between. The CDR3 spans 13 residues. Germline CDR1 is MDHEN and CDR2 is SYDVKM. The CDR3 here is CASSYSGANVLTF. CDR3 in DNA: TGTGCCAGCAGCTATAGTGGGGCCAACGTCCTGACTTTC.

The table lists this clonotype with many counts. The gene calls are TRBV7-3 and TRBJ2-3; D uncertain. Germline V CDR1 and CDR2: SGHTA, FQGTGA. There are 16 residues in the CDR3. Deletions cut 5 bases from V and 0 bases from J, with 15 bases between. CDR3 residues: CASSRGPTTSTDTQYF. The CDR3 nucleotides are TGTGCCAGCAGCCGAGGACCGACCACTAGCACAGATACGCAGTATTTT.

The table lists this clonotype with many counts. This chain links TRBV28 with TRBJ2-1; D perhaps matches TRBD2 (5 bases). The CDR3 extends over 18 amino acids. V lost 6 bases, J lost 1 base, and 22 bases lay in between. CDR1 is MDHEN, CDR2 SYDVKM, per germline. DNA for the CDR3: TGTGCCAGCAGCTTAAGAGGGATAGTGAGGGCTTCCTACAATGAGCAGTTCTTC. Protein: CASSLRGIVRASYNEQFF. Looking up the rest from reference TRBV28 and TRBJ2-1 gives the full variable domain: DVKVTQSSRYLVKRTGEKVFLECVQDMDHENMFWYRQDPGLGLRLIYFSYDVKMKEKGDIPEGYSVSREKKERFSLILESASTNQTSMYLCASSLRGIVRASYNEQFFGPGTRLTVL.

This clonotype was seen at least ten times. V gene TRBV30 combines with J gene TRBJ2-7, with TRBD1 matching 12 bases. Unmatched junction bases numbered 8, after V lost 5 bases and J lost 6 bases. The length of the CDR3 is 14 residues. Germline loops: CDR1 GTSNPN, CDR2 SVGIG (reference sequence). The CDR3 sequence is CAWEHRDRGREQYF. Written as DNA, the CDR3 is TGTGCCTGGGAACACCGGGACAGGGGGCGCGAGCAGTACTTC. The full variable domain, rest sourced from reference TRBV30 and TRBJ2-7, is SQTIHQWPATLVQPVGSPLSLECTVEGTSNPNLYWYRQAAGRGLQLLFYSVGIGQISSEVPQNLSASRPQDRQFILSSKKLLLSDSGFYLCAWEHRDRGREQYFGPGTRLTVT.

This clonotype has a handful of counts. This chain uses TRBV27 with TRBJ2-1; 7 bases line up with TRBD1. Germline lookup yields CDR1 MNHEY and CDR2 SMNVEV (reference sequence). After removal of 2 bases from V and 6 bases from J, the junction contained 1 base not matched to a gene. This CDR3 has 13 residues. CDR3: CASSLGTVNEQFF. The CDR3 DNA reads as TGTGCCAGCAGTTTAGGGACAGTCAATGAGCAGTTCTTC.

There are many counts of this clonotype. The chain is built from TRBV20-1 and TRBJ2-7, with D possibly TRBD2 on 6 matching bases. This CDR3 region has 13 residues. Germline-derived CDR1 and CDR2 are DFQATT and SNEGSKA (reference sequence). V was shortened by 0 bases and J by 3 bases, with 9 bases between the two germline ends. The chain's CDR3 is CSAREGTYYEQYF. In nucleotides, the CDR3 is TGCAGTGCTAGAGAAGGGACTTACTACGAGCAGTACTTC.

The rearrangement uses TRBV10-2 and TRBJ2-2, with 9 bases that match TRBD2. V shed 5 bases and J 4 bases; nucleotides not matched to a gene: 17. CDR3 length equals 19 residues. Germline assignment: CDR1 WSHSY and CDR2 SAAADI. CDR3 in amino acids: CASSTSLSAGGQITGELFF. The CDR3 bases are TGCGCCAGCAGTACCTCGTTGTCAGCGGGAGGCCAAATCACCGGGGAGCTGTTTTTT.

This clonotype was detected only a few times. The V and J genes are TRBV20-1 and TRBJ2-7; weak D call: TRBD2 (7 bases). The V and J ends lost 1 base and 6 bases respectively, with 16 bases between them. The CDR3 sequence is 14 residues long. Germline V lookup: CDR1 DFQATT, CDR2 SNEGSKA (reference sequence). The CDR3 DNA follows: TGCAGTGCTAGAGGGCAGGGGAGGGCTGGCGAGCAGTACTTC. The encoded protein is CSARGQGRAGEQYF.

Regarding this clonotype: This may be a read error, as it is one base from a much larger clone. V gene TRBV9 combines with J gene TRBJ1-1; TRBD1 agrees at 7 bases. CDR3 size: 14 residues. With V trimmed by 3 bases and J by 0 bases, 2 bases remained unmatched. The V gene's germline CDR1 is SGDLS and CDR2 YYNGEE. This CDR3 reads CASSAGTVNTEAFF. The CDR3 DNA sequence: TGTGCCAGCAGCGCCGGGACAGTGAACACTGAAGCTTTCTTT.

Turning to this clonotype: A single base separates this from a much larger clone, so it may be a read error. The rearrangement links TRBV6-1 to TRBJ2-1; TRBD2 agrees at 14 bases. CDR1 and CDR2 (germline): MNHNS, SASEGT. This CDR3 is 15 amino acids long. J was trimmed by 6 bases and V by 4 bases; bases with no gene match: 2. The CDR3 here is CASSAGTSGSNEQFF. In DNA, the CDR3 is TGTGCCAGCAGTGCCGGGACTAGCGGGAGCAATGAGCAGTTCTTC.

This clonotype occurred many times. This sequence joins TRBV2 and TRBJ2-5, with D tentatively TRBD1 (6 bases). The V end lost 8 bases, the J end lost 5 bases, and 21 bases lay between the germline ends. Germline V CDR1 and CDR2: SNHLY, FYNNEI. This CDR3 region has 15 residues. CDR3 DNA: TGTGCCAGCCAGCTGGCCAGGGGAGCACAGGAGACCCAGTACTTC. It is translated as CASQLARGAQETQYF.

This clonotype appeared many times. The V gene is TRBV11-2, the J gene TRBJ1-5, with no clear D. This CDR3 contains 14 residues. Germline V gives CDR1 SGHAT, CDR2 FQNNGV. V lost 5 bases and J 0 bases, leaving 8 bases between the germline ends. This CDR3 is CASSLHSSNQPQHF. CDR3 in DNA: TGTGCCAGCAGCCTGCACTCTAGCAATCAGCCCCAGCATTTT.

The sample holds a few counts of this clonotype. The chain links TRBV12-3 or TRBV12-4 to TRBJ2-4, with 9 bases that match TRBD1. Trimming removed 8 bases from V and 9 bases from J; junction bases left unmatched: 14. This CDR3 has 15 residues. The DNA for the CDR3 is TGTGCCAGCGCCCCCGGGACAGGGTCTGAGGGCATTCAGTACTTC. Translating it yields CASAPGTGSEGIQYF.

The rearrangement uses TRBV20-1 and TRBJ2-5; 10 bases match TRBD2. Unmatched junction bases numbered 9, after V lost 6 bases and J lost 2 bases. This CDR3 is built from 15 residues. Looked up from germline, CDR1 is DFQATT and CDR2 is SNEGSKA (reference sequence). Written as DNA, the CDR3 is TGCAGTGCGCGGCCGGGACTAGCGTCGCAAGAGACCCAGTACTTC. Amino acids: CSARPGLASQETQYF.

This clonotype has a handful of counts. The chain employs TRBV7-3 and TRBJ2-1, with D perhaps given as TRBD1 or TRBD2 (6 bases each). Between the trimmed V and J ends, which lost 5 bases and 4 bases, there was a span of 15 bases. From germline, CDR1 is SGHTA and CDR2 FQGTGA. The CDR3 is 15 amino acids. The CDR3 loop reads CASSPPGGGYNEQFF. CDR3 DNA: TGTGCCAGCAGCCCCCCCGGGGGCGGGTACAATGAGCAGTTCTTC.

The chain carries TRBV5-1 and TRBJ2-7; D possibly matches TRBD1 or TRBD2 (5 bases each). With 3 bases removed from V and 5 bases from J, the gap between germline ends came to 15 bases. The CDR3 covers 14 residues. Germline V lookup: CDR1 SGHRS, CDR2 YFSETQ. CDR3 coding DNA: TGCGCCAGCAGCTACGGGGCCGAAATGGACGAGCAGTACTTC. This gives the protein CASSYGAEMDEQYF.

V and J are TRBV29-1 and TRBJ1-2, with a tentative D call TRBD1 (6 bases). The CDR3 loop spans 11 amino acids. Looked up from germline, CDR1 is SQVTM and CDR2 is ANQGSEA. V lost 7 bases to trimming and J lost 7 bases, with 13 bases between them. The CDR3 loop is CSAFAQGGYTF. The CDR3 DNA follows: TGCAGCGCGTTTGCACAGGGTGGCTACACCTTC.

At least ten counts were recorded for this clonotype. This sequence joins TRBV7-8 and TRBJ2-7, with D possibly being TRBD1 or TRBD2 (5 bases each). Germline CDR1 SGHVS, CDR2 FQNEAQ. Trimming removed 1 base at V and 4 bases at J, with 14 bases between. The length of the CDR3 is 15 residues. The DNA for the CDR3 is TGTGCCAGCAGCTTAGGCCAGGGCGGACTTTACGAGCAGTACTTC. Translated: CASSLGQGGLYEQYF.

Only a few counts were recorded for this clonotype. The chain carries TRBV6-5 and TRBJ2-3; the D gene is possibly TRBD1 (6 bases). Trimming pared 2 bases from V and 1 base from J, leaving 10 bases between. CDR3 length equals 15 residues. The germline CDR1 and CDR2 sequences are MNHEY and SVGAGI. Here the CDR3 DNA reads TGTGCCAGCAGTTACGAGGGGGTAGGCACAGATACGCAGTATTTT. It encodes CASSYEGVGTDTQYF.